Included here is one TCR beta chain sequence, with context. Trimming took 2 bases from V and 3 from J; bases not matched to a gene: 9. The V gene's germline CDR1 is SGHDT and CDR2 YYEEEE. The CDR3 totals 17 residues. The sample comes from a study of blood T cell repertoires in COVID-19. Study information: From T cells, B-cell-depleted T cells, or PBMCs came the material, which was cDNA or gDNA.

The table came from immunoSEQ multiplex PCR; TCRdb's copy has only in-frame clones and leaves some out. The sample lists roughly 62,000 clones; more than 65% were seen once. Sequencing was done on a sample of peripheral blood. The genes are TRBV5-6 and TRBJ2-3; 10 bases align to TRBD1. This TCR was recovered from a man older than 75 with COVID-19, enrolled during active disease. The DNA of the CDR3 is TGTGCCAGCAGCTTAGGGTTTGACAGGGGGCGGACAGATACGCAGTATTTT. It encodes CASSLGFDRGRTDTQYF. The entire variable domain, with the rest obtained from reference TRBV5-6 and TRBJ2-3, is as follows: DAGVTQSPTHLIKTRGQQVTLRCSPKSGHDTVSWYQQALGQGPQFIFQYYEEEERQRGNFPDRFSGHQFPNYSSELNVNALLLGDSALYLCASSLGFDRGRTDTQYFGPGTRLTVL.